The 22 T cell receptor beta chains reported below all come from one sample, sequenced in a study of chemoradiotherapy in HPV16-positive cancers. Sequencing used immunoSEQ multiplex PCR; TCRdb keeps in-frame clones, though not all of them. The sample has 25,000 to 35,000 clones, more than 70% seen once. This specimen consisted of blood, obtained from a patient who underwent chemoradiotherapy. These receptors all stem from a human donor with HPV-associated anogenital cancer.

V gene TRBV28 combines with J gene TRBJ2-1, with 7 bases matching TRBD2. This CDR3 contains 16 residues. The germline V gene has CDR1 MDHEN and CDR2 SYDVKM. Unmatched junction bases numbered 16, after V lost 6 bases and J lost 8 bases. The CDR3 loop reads CASRSIIGRAIDEQFF. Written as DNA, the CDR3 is TGTGCCAGCAGGTCCATCATTGGGAGGGCCATCGATGAGCAGTTCTTC.

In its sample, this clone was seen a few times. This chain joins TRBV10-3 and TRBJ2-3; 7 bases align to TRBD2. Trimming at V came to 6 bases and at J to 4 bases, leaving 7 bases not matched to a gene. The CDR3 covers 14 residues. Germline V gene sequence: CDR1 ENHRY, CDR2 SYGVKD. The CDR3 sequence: CAIREGGPADTQYF. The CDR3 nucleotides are TGTGCCATCAGAGAGGGAGGGCCGGCAGATACGCAGTATTTT.

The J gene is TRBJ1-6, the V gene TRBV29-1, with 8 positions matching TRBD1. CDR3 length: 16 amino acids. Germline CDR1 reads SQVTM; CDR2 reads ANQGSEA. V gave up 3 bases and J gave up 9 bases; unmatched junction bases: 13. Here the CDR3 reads CSVDPGGTGRGSPLHF. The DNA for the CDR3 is TGCAGCGTTGACCCTGGGGGGACAGGACGTGGTTCACCCCTCCACTTT.

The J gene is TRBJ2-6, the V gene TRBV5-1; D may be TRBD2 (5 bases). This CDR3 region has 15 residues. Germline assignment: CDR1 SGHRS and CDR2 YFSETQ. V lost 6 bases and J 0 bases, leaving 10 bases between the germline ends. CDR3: CASTSSLSGANVLTF. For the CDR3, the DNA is TGCGCCAGCACTAGCAGCCTCTCTGGGGCCAACGTCCTGACTTTC.

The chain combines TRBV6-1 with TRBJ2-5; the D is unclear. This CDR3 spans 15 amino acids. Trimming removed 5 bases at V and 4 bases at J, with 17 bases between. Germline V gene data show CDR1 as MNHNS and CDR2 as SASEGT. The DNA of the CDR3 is TGTGCCAGCAGTCTAGGACGTGGTGGGCGAGAGACCCAGTACTTC. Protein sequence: CASSLGRGGRETQYF.

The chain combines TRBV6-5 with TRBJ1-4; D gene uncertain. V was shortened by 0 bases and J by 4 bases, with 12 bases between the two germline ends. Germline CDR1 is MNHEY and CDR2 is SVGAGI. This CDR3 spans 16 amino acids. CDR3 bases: TGTGCCAGCAGTTACTCGGGCGCAGCCCGTAATGAAAAACTGTTTTTT. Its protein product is CASSYSGAARNEKLFF.

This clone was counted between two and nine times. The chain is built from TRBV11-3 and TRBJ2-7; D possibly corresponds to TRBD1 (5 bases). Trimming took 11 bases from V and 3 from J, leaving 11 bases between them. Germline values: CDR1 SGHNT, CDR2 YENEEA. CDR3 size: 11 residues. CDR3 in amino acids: CARGHYYEQYF. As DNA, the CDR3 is TGTGCCCGCGGACACTACTACGAGCAGTACTTC. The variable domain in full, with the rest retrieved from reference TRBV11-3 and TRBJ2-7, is EAGVVQSPRYKIIEKKQPVAFWCNPISGHNTLYWYLQNLGQGPELLIRYENEEAVDDSQLPKDRFSAERLKGVDSTLKIQPAELGDSAVYLCARGHYYEQYFGPGTRLTVT.

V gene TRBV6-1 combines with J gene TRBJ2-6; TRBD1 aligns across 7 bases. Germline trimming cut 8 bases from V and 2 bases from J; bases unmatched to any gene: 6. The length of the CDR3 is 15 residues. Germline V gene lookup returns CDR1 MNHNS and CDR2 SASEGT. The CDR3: CASSLGGAGANVLTF. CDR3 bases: TGTGCCAGCTCCCTAGGGGGCGCTGGGGCCAACGTCCTGACTTTC.

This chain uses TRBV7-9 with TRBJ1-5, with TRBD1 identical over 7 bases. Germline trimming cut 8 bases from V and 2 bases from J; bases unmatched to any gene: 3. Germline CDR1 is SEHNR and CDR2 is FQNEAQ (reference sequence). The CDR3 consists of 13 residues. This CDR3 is CASGDSGNQPQHF. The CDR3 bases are TGTGCCAGCGGGGACAGCGGCAATCAGCCCCAGCATTTT.

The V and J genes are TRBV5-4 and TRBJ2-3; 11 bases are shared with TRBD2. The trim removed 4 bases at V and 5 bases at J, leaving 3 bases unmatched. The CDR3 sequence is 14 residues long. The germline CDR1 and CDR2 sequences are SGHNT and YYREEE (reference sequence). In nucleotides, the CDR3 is TGTGCCAGCAGCACTAGCGGGAGTGGAGATACGCAGTATTTT. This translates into CASSTSGSGDTQYF.

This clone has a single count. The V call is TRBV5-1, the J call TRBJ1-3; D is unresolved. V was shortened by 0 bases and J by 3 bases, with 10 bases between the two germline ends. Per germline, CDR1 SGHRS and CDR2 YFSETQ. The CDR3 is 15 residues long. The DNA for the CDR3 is TGCGCCAGCAGCTTGGACCCGGCTGGTGGAAACACCATATATTTT. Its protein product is CASSLDPAGGNTIYF.

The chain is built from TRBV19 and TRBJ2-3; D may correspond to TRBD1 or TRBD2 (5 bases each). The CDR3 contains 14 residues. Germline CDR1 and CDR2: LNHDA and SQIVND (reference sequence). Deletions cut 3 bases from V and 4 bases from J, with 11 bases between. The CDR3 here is CASSIGAQPDTQYF. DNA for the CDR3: TGTGCCAGTAGTATCGGGGCCCAGCCAGATACGCAGTATTTT.

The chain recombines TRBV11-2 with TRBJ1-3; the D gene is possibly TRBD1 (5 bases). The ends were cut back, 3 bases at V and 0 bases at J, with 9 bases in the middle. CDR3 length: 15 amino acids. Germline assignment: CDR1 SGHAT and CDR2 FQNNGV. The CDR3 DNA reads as TGTGCCAGCAGCTTGACAGACCTCTCTGGAAACACCATATATTTT. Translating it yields CASSLTDLSGNTIYF.

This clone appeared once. DNA of the CDR3: TGTGCCAGCAGTCACACCGGGGAGCTGTTTTTT. Residues: CASSHTGELFF. V gene TRBV25-1 combines with J gene TRBJ2-2; unclear D gene. CDR3 size: 11 residues. Trimming removed 5 bases from V and 3 bases from J, with 1 base in between. Germline CDR1 and CDR2: MGHDK and SYGVNS. Variable domain in full (rest from reference TRBV25-1 and TRBJ2-2): EADIYQTPRYLVIGTGKKITLECSQTMGHDKMYWYQQDPGMELHLIHYSYGVNSTEKGDLSSESTVSRIRTEHFPLTLESARPSHTSQYLCASSHTGELFFGEGSRLTVL.

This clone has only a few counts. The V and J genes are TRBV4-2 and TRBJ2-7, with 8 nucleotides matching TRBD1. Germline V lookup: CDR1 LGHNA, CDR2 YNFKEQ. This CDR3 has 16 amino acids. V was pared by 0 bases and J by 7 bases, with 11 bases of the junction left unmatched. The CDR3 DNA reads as TGTGCCAGCAGCCAAGATCACCAGGGGGCTTTGGGAGAGCAGTACTTC. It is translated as CASSQDHQGALGEQYF.

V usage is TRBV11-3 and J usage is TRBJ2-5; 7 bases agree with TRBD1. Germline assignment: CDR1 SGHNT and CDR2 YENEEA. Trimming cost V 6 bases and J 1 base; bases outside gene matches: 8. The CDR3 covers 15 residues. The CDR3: CASSSGTDIQETQYF. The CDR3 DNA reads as TGTGCCAGCAGTTCTGGGACAGACATCCAAGAGACCCAGTACTTC.

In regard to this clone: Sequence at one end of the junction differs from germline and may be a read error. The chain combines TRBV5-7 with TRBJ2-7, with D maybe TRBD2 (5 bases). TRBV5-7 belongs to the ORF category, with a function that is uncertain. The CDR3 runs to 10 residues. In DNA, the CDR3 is TGTGCCAGCAGTCTGGTTACCCGGGGCTTC. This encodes CASSLVTRGF.

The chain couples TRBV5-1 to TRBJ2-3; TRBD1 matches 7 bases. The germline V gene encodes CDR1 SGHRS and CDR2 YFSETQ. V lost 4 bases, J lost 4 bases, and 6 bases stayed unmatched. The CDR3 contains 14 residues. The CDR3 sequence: CASSIVQGADTQYF. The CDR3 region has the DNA TGCGCCAGCAGCATCGTTCAGGGGGCAGATACGCAGTATTTT.

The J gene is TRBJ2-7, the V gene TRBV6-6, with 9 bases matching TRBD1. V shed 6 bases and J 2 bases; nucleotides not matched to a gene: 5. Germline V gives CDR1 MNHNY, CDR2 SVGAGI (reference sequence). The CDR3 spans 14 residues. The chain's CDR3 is CASRSGTGTYEQYF. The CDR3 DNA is TGTGCCAGCAGATCCGGGACAGGGACCTACGAGCAGTACTTC.

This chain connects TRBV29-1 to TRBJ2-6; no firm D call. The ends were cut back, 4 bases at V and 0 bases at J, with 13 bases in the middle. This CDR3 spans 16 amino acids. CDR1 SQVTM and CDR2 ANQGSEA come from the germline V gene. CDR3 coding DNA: TGCAGCGTTGTGATCACCGTCTACTCTGGGGCCAACGTCCTGACTTTC. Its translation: CSVVITVYSGANVLTF.

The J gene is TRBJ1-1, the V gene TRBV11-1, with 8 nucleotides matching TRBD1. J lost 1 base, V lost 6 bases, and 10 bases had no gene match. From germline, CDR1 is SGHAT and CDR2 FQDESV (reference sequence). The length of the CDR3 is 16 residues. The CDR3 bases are TGTGCCAGCAGGACCACAGGGGGACGGACGAACACTGAAGCTTTCTTT. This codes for CASRTTGGRTNTEAFF.

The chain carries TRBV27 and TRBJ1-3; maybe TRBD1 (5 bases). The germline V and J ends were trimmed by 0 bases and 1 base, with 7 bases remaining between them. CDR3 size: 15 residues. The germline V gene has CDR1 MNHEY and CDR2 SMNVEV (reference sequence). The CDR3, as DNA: TGTGCCAGCAGTTTATCCGGGGGGTCTGGAAACACCATATATTTT. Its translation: CASSLSGGSGNTIYF.